The following is a T cell receptor beta chain sequence with its context. The antigen is not known. The sample is drawn from a study of long-term antiretroviral therapy in people with HIV. Findings and limits, study-wide: Post-treatment diversity went higher with ART but stayed below transplant donor controls.

V lost 9 bases, J lost 5 bases, and 18 bases lay in between. The CDR3 loop spans 14 amino acids. Germline V gives CDR1 ENHRY, CDR2 SYGVKD. The immunoSEQ assay was v3.0, run at survey level. Only in-frame clones appear in the TCRdb table, and some are missing; sequencing was by immunoSEQ multiplex PCR. The sample lists some 31,000 clones; roughly 97% were seen once. The receptor was isolated from a man aged 25 to 40 with HIV. The chain combines TRBV10-3 with TRBJ2-3; D might be TRBD2 (5 bases). The sequences come from unsorted PBMCs, collected 6.9 years after starting antiretroviral therapy. The CDR3 DNA follows: TGTGCCATAGGAAGTCGGAGGTTGGAAGATACGCAGTATTTT. It translates to CAIGSRRLEDTQYF.